The 13 T cell receptor beta chains below come from one sample, sequenced in a study of radiotherapy plus CTLA-4 blockade in lung cancer. TCRdb keeps only in-frame clones here, not all; method: immunoSEQ multiplex PCR. Of under 55,000 clones detected, around four fifths appear once; the ten largest clones hold 3.3%. The material was peripheral blood, obtained from a patient treated with radiotherapy plus ipilimumab. Every receptor here comes from a human donor with non-small cell lung cancer who had stable disease on radiotherapy plus ipilimumab.

V gene TRBV7-2 combines with J gene TRBJ2-2; a weak D match, TRBD1 (6 bases). The CDR3 length is 14 residues. Trimming removed 4 bases from V and 5 bases from J, with 11 bases in between. Germline CDR1 and CDR2: SGHTA and FQGNSA. CDR3 sequence: CASSWQGSTGELFF. CDR3 in DNA: TGTGCCAGCAGCTGGCAGGGGAGTACCGGGGAGCTGTTTTTT. Using reference TRBV7-2 and TRBJ2-2 for the parts outside the CDR3, the full variable domain is GAGVSQSPSNKVTEKGKDVELRCDPISGHTALYWYRQSLGQGLEFLIYFQGNSAPDKSGLPSDRFSAERTGGSVSTLTIQRTQQEDSAVYLCASSWQGSTGELFFGEGSRLTVL.

In DNA, the CDR3 is TGTGCCAGCAGTTTACGGCTAGGCGGAGCTTTCTTT. This encodes CASSLRLGGAFF. The chain couples TRBV28 to TRBJ1-1; D ambiguous. CDR3 length: 12 amino acids. Trimming took off 2 bases at V and 10 bases at J, with 11 bases between the two ends. Per germline, CDR1 MDHEN and CDR2 SYDVKM. The whole variable domain, remainder taken from reference TRBV28 and TRBJ1-1, is DVKVTQSSRYLVKRTGEKVFLECVQDMDHENMFWYRQDPGLGLRLIYFSYDVKMKEKGDIPEGYSVSREKKERFSLILESASTNQTSMYLCASSLRLGGAFFGQGTRLTVV.

The chain is built from TRBV11-2 and TRBJ1-1; 7 bases are shared with TRBD1. The CDR3 is 14 residues long. Unmatched junction bases numbered 3, after V lost 5 bases and J lost 0 bases. Germline loops: CDR1 SGHAT, CDR2 FQNNGV. In DNA form, the CDR3 reads TGTGCCAGCAGCCCCACAGGGGTGAACACTGAAGCTTTCTTT. Residues: CASSPTGVNTEAFF. Combining the CDR3 with reference TRBV11-2 and TRBJ1-1 gives the whole variable domain EAGVAQSPRYKIIEKRQSVAFWCNPISGHATLYWYQQILGQGPKLLIQFQNNGVVDDSQLPKDRFSAERLKGVDSTLKIQPAKLEDSAVYLCASSPTGVNTEAFFGQGTRLTVV.

The rearrangement links TRBV7-3 to TRBJ1-1; D not certain. V lost 2 bases and J lost 10, with 23 bases in between. The germline V gene has CDR1 SGHTA and CDR2 FQGTGA. The CDR3 totals 16 residues. CDR3: CASSLPSTRWRHRAFF. CDR3 sequence (DNA): TGTGCCAGCAGCTTACCGTCCACTAGGTGGCGGCACAGAGCTTTCTTT.

The chain employs TRBV30 and TRBJ2-3; D not resolved. V shed 1 base and J shed 3 bases, with 8 bases lying between them. The V gene's germline CDR1 is GTSNPN and CDR2 SVGIG (reference sequence). The length of the CDR3 is 13 residues. CDR3 sequence reads: CAWSAGITDTQYF. As DNA, the CDR3 is TGTGCCTGGAGTGCAGGAATAACAGATACGCAGTATTTT.

The rearrangement links TRBV7-8 to TRBJ2-5, with 8 positions matching TRBD1. V gave up 0 bases and J gave up 2 bases; unmatched junction bases: 2. The CDR3 is 15 residues long. Per the germline V gene, CDR1 is SGHVS and CDR2 is FQNEAQ. The CDR3 here is CASSLARTGQETQYF. In DNA, the CDR3 is TGTGCCAGCAGCTTAGCACGGACAGGGCAAGAGACCCAGTACTTC.

This clone was detected a few times. J is TRBJ1-5 and V is TRBV2; 8 bases match TRBD1. Per germline, CDR1 SNHLY and CDR2 FYNNEI. With 6 bases clipped from V and 3 bases from J, the junction kept 10 bases outside the gene matches. The CDR3 loop spans 16 amino acids. CDR3 in amino acids: CASSRHRGSANQPQHF. CDR3 in DNA: TGTGCCAGCAGCCGGCACAGGGGGAGTGCCAATCAGCCCCAGCATTTT.

The chain carries TRBV29-1 and TRBJ2-2; 10 bases are a match to TRBD1. Germline CDR1 and CDR2: SQVTM and ANQGSEA. CDR3 size: 13 residues. With 4 bases clipped from V and 7 bases from J, the junction kept 3 bases outside the gene matches. The CDR3 nucleotides are TGCAGCGTTGTGACAGGGGGCAACGGGGAGCTGTTTTTT. Its protein is CSVVTGGNGELFF.

J is TRBJ2-5 and V is TRBV2; no definite D call. With 5 bases removed from V and 3 bases from J, the gap between germline ends came to 7 bases. This CDR3 has 12 amino acids. Looked up from germline, CDR1 is SNHLY and CDR2 is FYNNEI. For the CDR3, the DNA is TGTGCCAGCAGTCCCACTGAAGAGACCCAGTACTTC. Its protein is CASSPTEETQYF.

The chain links TRBV11-1 to TRBJ2-5; 7 bases map to TRBD2. The length of the CDR3 is 16 residues. J lost 2 bases, V lost 2 bases, and 8 bases had no gene match. Germline loops: CDR1 SGHAT, CDR2 FQDESV (reference sequence). The CDR3 nucleotides are TGTGCCAGCAGCTTACTGGCGGGAGCGACTCAAGAGACCCAGTACTTC. Translating it yields CASSLLAGATQETQYF.

The CDR3 region is CASNRGLYNSPLHF. DNA of the CDR3: TGTGCCAGCAACAGGGGCCTTTATAATTCACCCCTCCACTTT. V usage is TRBV13 and J usage is TRBJ1-6, with 7 bases that match TRBD1. This CDR3 contains 14 residues. The V and J ends lost 7 bases and 4 bases, in that order; junction bases with no gene match: 4. Germline V gene sequence: CDR1 PRHDT, CDR2 FYEKMQ (reference sequence).

This clone was found once. CDR3 in amino acids: CASSSRGLNEKLFF. The CDR3 coding sequence is TGTGCCAGCAGCTCCCGGGGACTTAATGAAAAACTGTTTTTT. This chain joins TRBV7-2 and TRBJ1-4; tentative D call: TRBD1 (5 bases). With 4 bases removed from V and 4 bases from J, the gap between germline ends came to 10 bases. The CDR3 length is 14 residues. Germline-derived CDR1 and CDR2 are SGHTA and FQGNSA.

The rearrangement uses TRBV18 and TRBJ2-5; tentative D call: TRBD2 (6 bases). Trimming took off 8 bases at V and 2 bases at J, with 15 bases between the two ends. Germline loops: CDR1 KGHSH, CDR2 LQKENI. The CDR3 is 14 residues long. CDR3: CASRGLAVQETQYF. The CDR3 nucleotides read TGTGCCAGCCGCGGATTAGCGGTTCAAGAGACCCAGTACTTC.